One sample yielded the 2 T cell receptor beta chains listed below, sequenced in a study of T cells after posttransplantation cyclophosphamide. Busulfan-fludarabine conditioning, marrow transplant, and cyclophosphamide on days +3 and +4 were administered. Sequenced by immunoSEQ multiplex PCR; TCRdb stores in-frame clones only, minus some. The data show roughly 14,000 clones, with none appearing a single time. Sequenced here: PBMCs, sampled 950 to 1,200 days after allogeneic stem cell transplant with posttransplant cyclophosphamide. Source of these receptors: a female patient aged 35-55 years who received an allogeneic stem cell transplant from a related donor, was CMV-positive, and had no GVHD. Some T cells here may be from the graft donor.

This clone is medium-sized (0.01 to 0.1%) by share. This sequence joins TRBV4-1 and TRBJ2-1, with 9 bases aligning to TRBD2. Germline CDR1 and CDR2: MGHRA and YSYEKL. This CDR3 spans 16 amino acids. Unmatched junction bases numbered 9, after V lost 5 bases and J lost 4 bases. CDR3 residues: CASSSGAGGNYNEQFF. CDR3 coding DNA: TGCGCCAGCAGCTCTGGAGCGGGGGGCAATTACAATGAGCAGTTCTTC.

This clone was seen many times. The J gene is TRBJ1-2, the V gene TRBV11-2; 7 bases map to TRBD1. The CDR3 consists of 15 residues. Trimming took 5 bases from V and 5 from J; bases not matched to a gene: 11. Looked up from germline, CDR1 is SGHAT and CDR2 is FQNNGV. The CDR3 nucleotides read TGTGCCAGCAGCCCGACAGGGAAGGGGGGTTATGGCTACACCTTC. Its translation: CASSPTGKGGYGYTF.